This TCR beta chain was documented in a study of PD-L1 blockade in urothelial cancer. About the research overall: Blood was evaluated 3 weeks (second dose) and 6 weeks after therapy began.

Sequencing was performed with immunoSEQ multiplex PCR; in TCRdb, only in-frame clones are kept and a portion is missing. The table has over 35,000 clones, about 82% seen once. The time point: pretreatment peripheral blood. The CDR3 totals 15 residues. V was cut by 7 bases and J by 2 bases, with 17 bases left in between. Germline V CDR1 and CDR2: MNHEY, SVGAGI. The chain recombines TRBV6-5 with TRBJ1-2; unclear D gene. The TCR sequence derives from an elderly man with urothelial cancer. Specimen: PBMCs, collected around atezolizumab (anti-PD-L1) treatment. The CDR3 DNA reads TGTGCCAGCACCTATTACACGAGGAGGAACTATGGCTACACCTTC. The encoded protein is CASTYYTRRNYGYTF.